Below, one T cell receptor (beta chain) is given with its context. Its matching antigen is unknown. A junction end diverges from the germline sequence, so it may reflect a read error. CDR1 and CDR2 (germline): SGHRS, YFSETQ. This CDR3 spans 14 amino acids. The sample is drawn from a study of shared clonotypes between healthy human individuals. Broader study findings: How much donors shared clonotypes was expected to be affected by sequencing depth.

Several immunoSEQ 96-well plates shared each subset's DNA, each plate a replicate. Generated by immunoSEQ multiplex PCR, the TCRdb table keeps only in-frame clones and is missing some. The sample holds roughly 1,000,000 clones; 75% to 85% are singletons and the top ten take 0.5% to 0.65%. Specimen: memory CD4+ T cells from PBMCs. Sample subset: CD45RA-negative fraction. This clonotype was obtained from a man between 18 and 29 years old in good health. Some clones in this sample may be carry-over from other donors' samples. The chain employs TRBV5-1 and TRBJ2-1, with 9 bases identical to TRBD1. The chain's CDR3 is CASSRYSGTGTLIF. The CDR3 nucleotides read TGCGCCAGCAGCCGATACTCCGGGACAGGGACTTTGATCTTC.